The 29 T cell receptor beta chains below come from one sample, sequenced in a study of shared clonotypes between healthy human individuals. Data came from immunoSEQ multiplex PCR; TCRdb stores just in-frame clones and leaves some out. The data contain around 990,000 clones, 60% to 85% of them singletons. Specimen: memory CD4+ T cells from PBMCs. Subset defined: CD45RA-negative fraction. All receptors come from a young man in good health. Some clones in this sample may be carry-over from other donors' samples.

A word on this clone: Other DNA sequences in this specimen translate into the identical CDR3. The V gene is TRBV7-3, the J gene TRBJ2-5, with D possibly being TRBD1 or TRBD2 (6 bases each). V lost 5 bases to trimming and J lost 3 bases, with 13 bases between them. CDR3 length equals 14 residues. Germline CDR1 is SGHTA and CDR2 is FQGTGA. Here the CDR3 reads CASSRGGGEETQYF. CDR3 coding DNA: TGTGCCAGCAGCCGAGGGGGAGGAGAAGAGACCCAGTACTTC.

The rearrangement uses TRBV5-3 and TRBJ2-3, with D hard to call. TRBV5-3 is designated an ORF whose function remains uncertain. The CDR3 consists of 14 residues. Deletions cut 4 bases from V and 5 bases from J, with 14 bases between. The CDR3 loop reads CARSPLDFRDTQYF. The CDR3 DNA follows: TGTGCCAGAAGCCCCTTAGACTTCAGAGATACGCAGTATTTT.

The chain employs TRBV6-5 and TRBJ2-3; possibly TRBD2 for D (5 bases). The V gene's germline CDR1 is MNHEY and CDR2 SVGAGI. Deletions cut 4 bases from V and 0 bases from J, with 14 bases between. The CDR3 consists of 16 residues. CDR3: CASSSHSRTSTDTQYF. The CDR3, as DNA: TGTGCCAGCAGTTCCCACTCCCGGACTAGCACAGATACGCAGTATTTT.

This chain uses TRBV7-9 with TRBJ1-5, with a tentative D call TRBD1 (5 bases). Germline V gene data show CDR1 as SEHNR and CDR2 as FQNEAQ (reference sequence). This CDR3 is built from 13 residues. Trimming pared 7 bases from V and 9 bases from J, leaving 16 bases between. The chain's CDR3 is CASKGTAEGPQHF. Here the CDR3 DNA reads TGTGCCAGCAAAGGGACGGCCGAGGGGCCCCAGCATTTT. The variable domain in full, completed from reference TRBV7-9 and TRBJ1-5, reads DTGVSQNPRHKITKRGQNVTFRCDPISEHNRLYWYRQTLGQGPEFLTYFQNEAQLEKSRLLSDRFSAERPKGSFSTLEIQRTEQGDSAMYLCASKGTAEGPQHFGDGTRLSIL.

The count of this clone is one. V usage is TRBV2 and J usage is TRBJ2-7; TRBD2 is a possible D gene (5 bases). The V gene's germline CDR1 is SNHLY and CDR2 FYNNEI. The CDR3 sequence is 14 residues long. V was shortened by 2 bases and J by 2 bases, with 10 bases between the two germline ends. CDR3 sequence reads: CASSERAGPYEQYF. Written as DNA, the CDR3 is TGTGCCAGCAGTGAACGCGCGGGCCCCTACGAGCAGTACTTC.

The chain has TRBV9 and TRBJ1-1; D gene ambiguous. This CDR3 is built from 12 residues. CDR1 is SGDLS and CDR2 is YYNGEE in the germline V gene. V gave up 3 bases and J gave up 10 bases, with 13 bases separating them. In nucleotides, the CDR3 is TGTGCCAGCAGCGCCGGGTCCGGCTCAGCTTTCTTT. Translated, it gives CASSAGSGSAFF.

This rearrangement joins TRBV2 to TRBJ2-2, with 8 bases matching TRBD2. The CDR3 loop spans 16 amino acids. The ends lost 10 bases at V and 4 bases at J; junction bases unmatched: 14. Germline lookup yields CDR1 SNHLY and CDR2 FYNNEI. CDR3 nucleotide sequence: TGTGCCACGGCGGGGGGCGCGGGAGGAGCCACCGGGGAGCTGTTTTTT. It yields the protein CATAGGAGGATGELFF.

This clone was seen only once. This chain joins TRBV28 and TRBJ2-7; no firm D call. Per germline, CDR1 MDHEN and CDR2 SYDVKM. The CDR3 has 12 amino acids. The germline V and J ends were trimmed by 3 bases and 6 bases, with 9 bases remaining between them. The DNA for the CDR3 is TGTGCCAGCAGTTTTGCCGTTGGCGAGCAGTACTTC. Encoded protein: CASSFAVGEQYF.

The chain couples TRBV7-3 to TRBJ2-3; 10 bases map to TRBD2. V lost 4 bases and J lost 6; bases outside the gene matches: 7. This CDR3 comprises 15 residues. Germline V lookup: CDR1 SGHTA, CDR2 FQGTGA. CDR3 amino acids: CASSSSGRADDTQYF. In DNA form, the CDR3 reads TGTGCCAGCAGCTCCAGCGGGAGGGCCGATGATACGCAGTATTTT.

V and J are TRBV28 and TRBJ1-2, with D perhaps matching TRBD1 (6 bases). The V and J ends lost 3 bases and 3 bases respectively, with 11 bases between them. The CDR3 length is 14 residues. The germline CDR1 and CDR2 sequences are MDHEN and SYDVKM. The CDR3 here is CASSLTGAHYGYTF. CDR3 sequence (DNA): TGTGCCAGCAGTTTGACAGGTGCTCACTATGGCTACACCTTC.

The CDR3 coding sequence is TGTGCCAGCAGCCTCTTCTCGGACAACTATGGCTACACCTTC. Its translation is CASSLFSDNYGYTF. The chain recombines TRBV7-9 with TRBJ1-2; D remains ambiguous. Trimming pared 5 bases from V and 2 bases from J, leaving 12 bases between. CDR1 is SEHNR and CDR2 is FQNEAQ in the germline V gene (reference sequence). The CDR3 runs to 14 residues.

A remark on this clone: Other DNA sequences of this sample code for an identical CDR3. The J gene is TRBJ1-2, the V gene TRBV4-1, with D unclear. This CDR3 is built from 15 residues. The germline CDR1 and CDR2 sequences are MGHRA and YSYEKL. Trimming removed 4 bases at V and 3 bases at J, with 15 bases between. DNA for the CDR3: TGCGCCAGCAGCCTGCAGAACACGGAATACTATGGCTACACCTTC. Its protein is CASSLQNTEYYGYTF.

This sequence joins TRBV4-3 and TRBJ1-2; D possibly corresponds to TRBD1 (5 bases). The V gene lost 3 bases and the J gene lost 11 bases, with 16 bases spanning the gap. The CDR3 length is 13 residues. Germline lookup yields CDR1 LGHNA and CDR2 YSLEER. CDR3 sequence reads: CASSHLAGMRYTF. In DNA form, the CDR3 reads TGCGCCAGCAGCCACCTGGCAGGGATGAGGTACACCTTC.

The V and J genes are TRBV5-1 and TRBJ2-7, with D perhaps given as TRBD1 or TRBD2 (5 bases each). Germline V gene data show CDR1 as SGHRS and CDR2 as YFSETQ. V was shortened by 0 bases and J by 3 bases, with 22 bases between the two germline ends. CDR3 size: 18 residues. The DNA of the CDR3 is TGCGCCAGCAGCTTGGGTGGTTACCTGGGACGGGATCTCTACGAGCAGTACTTC. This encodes CASSLGGYLGRDLYEQYF.

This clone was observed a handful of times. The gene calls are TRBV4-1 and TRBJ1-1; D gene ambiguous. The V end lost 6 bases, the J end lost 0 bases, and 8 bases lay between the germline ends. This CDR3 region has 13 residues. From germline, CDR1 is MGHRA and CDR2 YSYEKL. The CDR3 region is CASSLTLNTEAFF. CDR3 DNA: TGCGCCAGCAGTTTGACATTGAACACTGAAGCTTTCTTT.

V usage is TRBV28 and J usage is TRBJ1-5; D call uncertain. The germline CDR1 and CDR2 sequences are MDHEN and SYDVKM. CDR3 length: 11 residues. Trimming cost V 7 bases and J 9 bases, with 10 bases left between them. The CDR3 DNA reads TGTGCCAGCACCCAAGAGGGGCCCCAGCATTTT. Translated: CASTQEGPQHF.

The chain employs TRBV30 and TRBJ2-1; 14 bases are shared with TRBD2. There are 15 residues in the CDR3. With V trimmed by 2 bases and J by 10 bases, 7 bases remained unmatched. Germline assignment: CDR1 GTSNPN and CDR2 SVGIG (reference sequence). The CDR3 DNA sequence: TGTGCCTGGAGTTCCGGGACTAGCGGGAGAGGGGAGCAGTTCTTC. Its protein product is CAWSSGTSGRGEQFF.

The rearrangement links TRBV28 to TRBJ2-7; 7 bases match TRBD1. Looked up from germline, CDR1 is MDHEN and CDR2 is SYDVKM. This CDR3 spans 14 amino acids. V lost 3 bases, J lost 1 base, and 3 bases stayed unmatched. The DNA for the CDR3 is TGTGCCAGCAGTTTGCAGACAGGGTCCTACGAGCAGTACTTC. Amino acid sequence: CASSLQTGSYEQYF.

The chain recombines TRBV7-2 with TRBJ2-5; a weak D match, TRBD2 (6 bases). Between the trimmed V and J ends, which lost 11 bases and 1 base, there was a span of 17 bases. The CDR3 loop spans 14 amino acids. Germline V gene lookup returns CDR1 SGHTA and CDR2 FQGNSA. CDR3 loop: CASQPSSVQETQYF. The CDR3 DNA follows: TGTGCCTCCCAACCCTCTAGCGTCCAAGAGACCCAGTACTTC. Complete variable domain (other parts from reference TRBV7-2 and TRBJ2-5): GAGVSQSPSNKVTEKGKDVELRCDPISGHTALYWYRQSLGQGLEFLIYFQGNSAPDKSGLPSDRFSAERTGGSVSTLTIQRTQQEDSAVYLCASQPSSVQETQYFGPGTRLLVL.

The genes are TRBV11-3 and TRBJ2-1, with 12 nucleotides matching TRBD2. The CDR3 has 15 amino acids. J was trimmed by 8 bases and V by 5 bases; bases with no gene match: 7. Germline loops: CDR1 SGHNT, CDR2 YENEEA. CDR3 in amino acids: CASSQGLAGSDEQFF. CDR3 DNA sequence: TGTGCCAGCAGCCAAGGACTAGCGGGAAGCGATGAGCAGTTCTTC.

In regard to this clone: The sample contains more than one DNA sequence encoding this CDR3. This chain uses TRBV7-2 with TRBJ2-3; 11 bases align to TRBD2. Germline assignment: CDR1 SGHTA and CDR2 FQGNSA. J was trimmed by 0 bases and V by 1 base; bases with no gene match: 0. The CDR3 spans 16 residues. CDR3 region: CASSLGLAGSTDTQYF. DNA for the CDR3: TGTGCCAGCAGCTTAGGACTAGCGGGGAGCACAGATACGCAGTATTTT. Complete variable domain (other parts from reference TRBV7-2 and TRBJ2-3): GAGVSQSPSNKVTEKGKDVELRCDPISGHTALYWYRQSLGQGLEFLIYFQGNSAPDKSGLPSDRFSAERTGGSVSTLTIQRTQQEDSAVYLCASSLGLAGSTDTQYFGPGTRLTVL.

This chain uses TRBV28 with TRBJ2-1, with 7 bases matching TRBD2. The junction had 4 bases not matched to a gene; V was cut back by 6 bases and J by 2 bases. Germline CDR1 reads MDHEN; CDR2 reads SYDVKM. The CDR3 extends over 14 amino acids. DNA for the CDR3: TGTGCCAGCAGATCTAGCGGAACCTACAATGAGCAGTTCTTC. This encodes CASRSSGTYNEQFF. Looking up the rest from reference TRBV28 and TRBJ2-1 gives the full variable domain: DVKVTQSSRYLVKRTGEKVFLECVQDMDHENMFWYRQDPGLGLRLIYFSYDVKMKEKGDIPEGYSVSREKKERFSLILESASTNQTSMYLCASRSSGTYNEQFFGPGTRLTVL.

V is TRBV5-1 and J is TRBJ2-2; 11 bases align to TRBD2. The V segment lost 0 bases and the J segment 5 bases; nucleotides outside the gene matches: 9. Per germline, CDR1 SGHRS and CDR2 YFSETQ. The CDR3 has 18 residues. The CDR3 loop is CASSLELAGVKKTGELFF. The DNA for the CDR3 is TGCGCCAGCAGCTTGGAACTAGCGGGAGTAAAAAAGACCGGGGAGCTGTTTTTT. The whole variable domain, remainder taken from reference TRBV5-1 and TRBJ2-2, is KAGVTQTPRYLIKTRGQQVTLSCSPISGHRSVSWYQQTPGQGLQFLFEYFSETQRNKGNFPGRFSGRQFSNSRSEMNVSTLELGDSALYLCASSLELAGVKKTGELFFGEGSRLTVL.

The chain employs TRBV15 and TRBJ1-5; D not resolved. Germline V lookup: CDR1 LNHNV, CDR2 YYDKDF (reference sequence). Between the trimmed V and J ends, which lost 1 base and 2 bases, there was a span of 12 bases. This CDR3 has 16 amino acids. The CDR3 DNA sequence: TGTGCCACCAGCAGAGTAAAAGGGTTAGGCAATCAGCCCCAGCATTTT. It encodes CATSRVKGLGNQPQHF.

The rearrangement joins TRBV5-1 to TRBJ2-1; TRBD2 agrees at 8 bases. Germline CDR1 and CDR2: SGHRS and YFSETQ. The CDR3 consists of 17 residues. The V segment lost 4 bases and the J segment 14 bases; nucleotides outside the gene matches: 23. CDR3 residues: CASSPDFSSGRRFREFF. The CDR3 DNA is TGCGCCAGCAGCCCGGATTTTAGCAGCGGGAGAAGGTTCCGAGAGTTCTTC.

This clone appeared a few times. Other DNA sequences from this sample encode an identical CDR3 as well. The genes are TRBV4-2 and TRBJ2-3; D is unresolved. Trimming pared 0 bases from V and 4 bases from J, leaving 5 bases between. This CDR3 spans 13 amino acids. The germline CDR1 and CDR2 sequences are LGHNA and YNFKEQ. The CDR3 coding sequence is TGTGCCAGCAGCCAAGAGGCGTCAGATACGCAGTATTTT. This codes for CASSQEASDTQYF.

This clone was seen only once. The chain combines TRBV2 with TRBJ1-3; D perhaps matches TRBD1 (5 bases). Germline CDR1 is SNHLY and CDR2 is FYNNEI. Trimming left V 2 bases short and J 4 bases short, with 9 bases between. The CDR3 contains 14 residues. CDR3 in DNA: TGTGCCAGCAGTGAAACAGGCCGGGGAAACACCATATATTTT. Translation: CASSETGRGNTIYF.

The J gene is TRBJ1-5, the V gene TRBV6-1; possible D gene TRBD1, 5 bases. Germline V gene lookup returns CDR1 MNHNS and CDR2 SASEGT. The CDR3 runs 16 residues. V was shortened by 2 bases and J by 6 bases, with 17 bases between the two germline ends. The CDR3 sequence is CASSEMPDSLGQPQHF. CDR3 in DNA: TGTGCCAGCAGTGAAATGCCAGACAGTCTCGGTCAGCCCCAGCATTTT.

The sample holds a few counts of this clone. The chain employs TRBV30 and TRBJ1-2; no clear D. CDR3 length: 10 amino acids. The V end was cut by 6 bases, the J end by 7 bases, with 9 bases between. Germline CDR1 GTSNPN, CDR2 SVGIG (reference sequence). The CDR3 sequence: CACRTTGYTF. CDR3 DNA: TGTGCCTGCCGAACTACTGGCTACACCTTC.